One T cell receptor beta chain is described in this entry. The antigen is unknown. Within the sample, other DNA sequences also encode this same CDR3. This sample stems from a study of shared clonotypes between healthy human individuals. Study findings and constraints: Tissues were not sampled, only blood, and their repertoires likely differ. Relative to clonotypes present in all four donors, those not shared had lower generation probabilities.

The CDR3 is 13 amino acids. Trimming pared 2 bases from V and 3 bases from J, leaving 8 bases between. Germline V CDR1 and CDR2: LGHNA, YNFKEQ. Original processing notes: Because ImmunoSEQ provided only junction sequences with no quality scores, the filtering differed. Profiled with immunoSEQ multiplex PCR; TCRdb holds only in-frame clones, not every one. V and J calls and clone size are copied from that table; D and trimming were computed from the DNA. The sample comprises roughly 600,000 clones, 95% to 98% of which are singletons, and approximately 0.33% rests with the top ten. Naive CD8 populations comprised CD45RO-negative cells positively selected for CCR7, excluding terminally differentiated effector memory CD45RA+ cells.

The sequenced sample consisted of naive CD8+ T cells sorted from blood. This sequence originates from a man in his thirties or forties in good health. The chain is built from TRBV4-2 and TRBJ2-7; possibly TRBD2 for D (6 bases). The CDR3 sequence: CASSQRESYEQYF. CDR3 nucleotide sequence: TGTGCCAGCAGCCAACGGGAGAGCTACGAGCAGTACTTC.